This T cell receptor beta chain was captured in a study of OX40 agonist ivuxolimab in advanced cancers. Broader study findings: Antigen targets of the expanded peripheral T cells went undetermined. The study found among the lowest clonal expansion in partial responders at 0.1-3.0 mg/kg.

The CDR3 spans 17 residues. V lost 2 bases and J lost 1; bases outside the gene matches: 8. Per the germline V gene, CDR1 is MNHEY and CDR2 is SMNVEV (reference sequence). The data were produced by immunoSEQ multiplex PCR, yet TCRdb's version contains in-frame clones alone and is incomplete. The table shows about 94,000 clones, with about 93% occurring only once. A remark on this clone: Its antigen is still unknown.

This clonotype was sampled from an adult with an advanced solid tumor such as melanoma, head and neck, liver or kidney cancer. V usage is TRBV27 and J usage is TRBJ2-7; 10 nucleotides match TRBD1. The sample consisted of CD4+ or CD8+ T cells sorted from blood, taken in a trial of the OX40 agonist ivuxolimab. The DNA of the CDR3 is TGTGCCAGCAGTTTACGAGTCCCGGGACAGGGGTCCTACGAGCAGTACTTC. This encodes CASSLRVPGQGSYEQYF.